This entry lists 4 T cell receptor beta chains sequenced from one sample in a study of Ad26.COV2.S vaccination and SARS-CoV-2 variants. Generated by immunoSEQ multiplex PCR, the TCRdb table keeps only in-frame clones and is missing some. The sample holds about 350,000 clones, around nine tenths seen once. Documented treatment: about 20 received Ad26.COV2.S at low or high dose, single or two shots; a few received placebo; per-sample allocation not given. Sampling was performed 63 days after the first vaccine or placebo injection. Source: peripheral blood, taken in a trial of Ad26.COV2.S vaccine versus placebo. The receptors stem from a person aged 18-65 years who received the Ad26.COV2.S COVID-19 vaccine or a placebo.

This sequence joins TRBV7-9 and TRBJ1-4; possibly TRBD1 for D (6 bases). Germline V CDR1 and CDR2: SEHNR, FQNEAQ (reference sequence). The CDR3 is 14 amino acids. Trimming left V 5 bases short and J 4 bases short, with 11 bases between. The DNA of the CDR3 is TGTGCCAGCAGCCCAACAGGGAATAATGAAAAACTGTTTTTT. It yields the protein CASSPTGNNEKLFF.

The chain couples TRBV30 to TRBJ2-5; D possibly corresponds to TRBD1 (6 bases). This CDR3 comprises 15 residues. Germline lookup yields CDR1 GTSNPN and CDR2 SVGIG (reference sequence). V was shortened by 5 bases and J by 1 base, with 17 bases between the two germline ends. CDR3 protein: CAWGGPILRQETQYF. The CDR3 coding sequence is TGTGCCTGGGGGGGCCCCATACTCCGCCAAGAGACCCAGTACTTC.

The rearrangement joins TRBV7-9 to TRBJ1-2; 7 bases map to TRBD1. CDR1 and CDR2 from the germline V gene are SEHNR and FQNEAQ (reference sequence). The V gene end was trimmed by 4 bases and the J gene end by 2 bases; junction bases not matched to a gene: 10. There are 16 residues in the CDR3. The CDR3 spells CASSSSRMDRNYGYTF. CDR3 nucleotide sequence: TGTGCCAGCAGCTCCTCCAGAATGGACAGGAACTATGGCTACACCTTC.

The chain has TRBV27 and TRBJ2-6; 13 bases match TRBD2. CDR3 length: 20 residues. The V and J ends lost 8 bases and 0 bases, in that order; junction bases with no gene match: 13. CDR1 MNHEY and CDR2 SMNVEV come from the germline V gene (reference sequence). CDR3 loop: CASRGLAGAKFFSGANVLTF. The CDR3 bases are TGTGCCAGCCGCGGACTAGCGGGAGCCAAATTTTTCTCTGGGGCCAACGTCCTGACTTTC.